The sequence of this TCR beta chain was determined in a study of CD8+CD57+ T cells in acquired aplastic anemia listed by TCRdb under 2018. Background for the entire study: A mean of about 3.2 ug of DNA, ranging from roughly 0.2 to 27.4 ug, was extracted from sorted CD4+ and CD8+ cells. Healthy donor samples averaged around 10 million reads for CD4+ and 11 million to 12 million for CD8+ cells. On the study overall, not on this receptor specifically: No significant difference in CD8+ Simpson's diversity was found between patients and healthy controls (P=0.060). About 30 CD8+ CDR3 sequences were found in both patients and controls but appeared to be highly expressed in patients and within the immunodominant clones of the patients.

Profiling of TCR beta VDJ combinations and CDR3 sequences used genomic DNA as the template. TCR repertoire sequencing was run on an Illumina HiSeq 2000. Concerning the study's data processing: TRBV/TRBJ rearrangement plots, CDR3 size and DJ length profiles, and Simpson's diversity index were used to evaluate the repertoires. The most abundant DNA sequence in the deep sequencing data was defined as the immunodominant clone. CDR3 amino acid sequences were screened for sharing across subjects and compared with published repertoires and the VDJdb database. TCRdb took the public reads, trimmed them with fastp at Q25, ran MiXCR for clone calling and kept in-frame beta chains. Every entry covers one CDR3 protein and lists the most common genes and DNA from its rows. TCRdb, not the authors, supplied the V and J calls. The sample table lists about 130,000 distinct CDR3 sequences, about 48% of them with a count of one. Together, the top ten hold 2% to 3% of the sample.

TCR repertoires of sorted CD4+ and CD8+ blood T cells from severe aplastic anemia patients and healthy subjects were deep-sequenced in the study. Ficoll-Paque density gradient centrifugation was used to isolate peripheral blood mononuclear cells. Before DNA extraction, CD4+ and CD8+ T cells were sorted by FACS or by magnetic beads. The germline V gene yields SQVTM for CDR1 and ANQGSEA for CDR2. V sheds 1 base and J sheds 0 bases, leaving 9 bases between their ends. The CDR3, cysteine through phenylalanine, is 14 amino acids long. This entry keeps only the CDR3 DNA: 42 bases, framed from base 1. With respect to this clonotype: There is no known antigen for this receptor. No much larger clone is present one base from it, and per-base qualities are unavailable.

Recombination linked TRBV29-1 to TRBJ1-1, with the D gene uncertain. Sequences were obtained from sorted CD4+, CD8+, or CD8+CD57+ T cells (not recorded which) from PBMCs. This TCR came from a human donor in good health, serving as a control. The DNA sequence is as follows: TGCAGCGTTGAAGGACAAGTAATGAACACTGAAGCTTTCTTT. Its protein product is CSVEGQVMNTEAFF.